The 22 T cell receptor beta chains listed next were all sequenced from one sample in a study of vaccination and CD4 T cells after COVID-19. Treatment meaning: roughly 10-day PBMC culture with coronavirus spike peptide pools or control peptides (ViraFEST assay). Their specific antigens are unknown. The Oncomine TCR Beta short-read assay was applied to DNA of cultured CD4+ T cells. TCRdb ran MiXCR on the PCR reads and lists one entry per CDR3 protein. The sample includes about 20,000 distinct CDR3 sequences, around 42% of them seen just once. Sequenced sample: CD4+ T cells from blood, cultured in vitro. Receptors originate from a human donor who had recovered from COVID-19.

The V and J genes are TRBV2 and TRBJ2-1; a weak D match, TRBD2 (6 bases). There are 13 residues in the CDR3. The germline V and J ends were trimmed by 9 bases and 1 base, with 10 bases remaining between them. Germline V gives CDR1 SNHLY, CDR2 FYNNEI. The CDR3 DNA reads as TGTGCCAGTCAAGGGAGGTCCTACAATGAGCAGTTCTTC. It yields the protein CASQGRSYNEQFF.

This CDR3 is CASTPLGVGYRQETQYF. CDR3 nucleotides: TGTGCCAGCACCCCCCTAGGGGTGGGATACAGACAAGAGACCCAGTACTTC. V gene TRBV28 combines with J gene TRBJ2-5; tentative D call: TRBD1 (5 bases). The CDR3 runs to 17 residues. Trimming left V 7 bases short and J 2 bases short, with 23 bases between. The germline CDR1 and CDR2 sequences are MDHEN and SYDVKM. Using reference TRBV28 and TRBJ2-5 for the parts outside the CDR3, the full variable domain is DVKVTQSSRYLVKRTGEKVFLECVQDMDHENMFWYRQDPGLGLRLIYFSYDVKMKEKGDIPEGYSVSREKKERFSLILESASTNQTSMYLCASTPLGVGYRQETQYFGPGTRLLVL.

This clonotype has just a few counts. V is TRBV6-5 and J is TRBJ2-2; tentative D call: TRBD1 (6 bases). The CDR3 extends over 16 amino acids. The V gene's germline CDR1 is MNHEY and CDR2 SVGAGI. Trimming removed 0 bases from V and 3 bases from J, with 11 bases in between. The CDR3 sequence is CASSYSGAADTGELFF. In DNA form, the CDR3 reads TGTGCCAGCAGTTACTCGGGGGCGGCGGACACCGGGGAGCTGTTTTTT.

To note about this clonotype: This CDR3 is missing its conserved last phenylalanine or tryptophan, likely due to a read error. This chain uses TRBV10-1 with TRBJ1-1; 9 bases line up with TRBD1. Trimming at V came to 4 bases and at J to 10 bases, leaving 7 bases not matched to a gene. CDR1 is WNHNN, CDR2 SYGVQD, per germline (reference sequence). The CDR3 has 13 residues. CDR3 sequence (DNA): TGCGCCAGCAGTGGACAGGGGGGGCAAGGAGCTTTCCTT. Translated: CASSGQGGQGAFL.

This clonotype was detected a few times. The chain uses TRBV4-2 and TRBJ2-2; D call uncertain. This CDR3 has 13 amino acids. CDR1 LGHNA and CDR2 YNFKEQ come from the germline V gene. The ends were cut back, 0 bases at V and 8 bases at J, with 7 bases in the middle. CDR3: CASSQEVGGELFF. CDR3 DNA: TGTGCCAGCAGCCAAGAGGTCGGGGGGGAGCTGTTTTTT.

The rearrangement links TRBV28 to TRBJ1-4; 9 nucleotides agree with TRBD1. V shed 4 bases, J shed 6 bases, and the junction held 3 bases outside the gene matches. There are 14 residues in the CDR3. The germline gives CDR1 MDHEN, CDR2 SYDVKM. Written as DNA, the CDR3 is TGTGCCAGCAGTTCGGACAGGGGATATGAAAAACTGTTTTTT. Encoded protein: CASSSDRGYEKLFF.

The CDR3 nucleotides read TGTGCCAGCAGCCCGCGAGTGGGGGCCTCTGGCATTCAGTACTTC. Its protein product is CASSPRVGASGIQYF. The chain employs TRBV7-2 and TRBJ2-4; weak D call: TRBD1 (6 bases). CDR3 length: 15 amino acids. Germline V gives CDR1 SGHTA, CDR2 FQGNSA. V lost 5 bases and J 9 bases, leaving 20 bases between the germline ends.

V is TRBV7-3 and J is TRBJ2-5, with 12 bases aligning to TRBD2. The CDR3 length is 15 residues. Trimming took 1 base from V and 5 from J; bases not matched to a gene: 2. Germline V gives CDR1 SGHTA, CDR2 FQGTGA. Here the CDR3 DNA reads TGTGCCAGCAGCTTAAGCGGGACTAGCGGGGAGACCCAGTACTTC. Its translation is CASSLSGTSGETQYF.

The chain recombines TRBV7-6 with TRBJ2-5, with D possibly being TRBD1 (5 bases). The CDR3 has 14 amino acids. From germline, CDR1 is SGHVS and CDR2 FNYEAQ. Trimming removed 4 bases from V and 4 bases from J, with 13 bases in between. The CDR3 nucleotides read TGTGCCAGCAGCTCCGGACAAGTAGGAGAGACCCAGTACTTC. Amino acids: CASSSGQVGETQYF.

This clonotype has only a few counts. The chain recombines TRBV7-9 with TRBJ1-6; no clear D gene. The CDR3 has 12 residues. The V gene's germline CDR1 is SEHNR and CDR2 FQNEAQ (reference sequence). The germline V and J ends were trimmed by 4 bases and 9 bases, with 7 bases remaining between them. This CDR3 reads CASSSPISPLHF. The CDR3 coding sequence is TGTGCCAGCAGCTCCCCAATTTCACCCCTCCACTTT.

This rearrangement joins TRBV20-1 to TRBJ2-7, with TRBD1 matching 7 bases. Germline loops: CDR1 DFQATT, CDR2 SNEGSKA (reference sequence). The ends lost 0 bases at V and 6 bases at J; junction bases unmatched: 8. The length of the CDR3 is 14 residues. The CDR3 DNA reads TGCAGTGCTAGAGAGGAGACAGGGAGCATCGAGCAGTACTTC. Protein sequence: CSAREETGSIEQYF.

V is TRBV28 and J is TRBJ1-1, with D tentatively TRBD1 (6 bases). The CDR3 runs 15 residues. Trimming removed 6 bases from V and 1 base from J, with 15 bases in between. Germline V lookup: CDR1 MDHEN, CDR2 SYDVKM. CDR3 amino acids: CASSPAGAENTEAFF. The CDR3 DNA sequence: TGTGCCAGCAGCCCCGCGGGGGCGGAGAACACTGAAGCTTTCTTT.

The CDR3 sequence: CSAKTYGAGTMNTEAFF. The CDR3 region has the DNA TGCAGTGCTAAAACCTACGGGGCAGGGACTATGAACACTGAAGCTTTCTTT. The chain links TRBV20-1 to TRBJ1-1; perhaps TRBD1 as D (5 bases). Germline V gene data show CDR1 as DFQATT and CDR2 as SNEGSKA (reference sequence). Trimming removed 4 bases at V and 0 bases at J, with 21 bases between. The CDR3 is 17 amino acids.

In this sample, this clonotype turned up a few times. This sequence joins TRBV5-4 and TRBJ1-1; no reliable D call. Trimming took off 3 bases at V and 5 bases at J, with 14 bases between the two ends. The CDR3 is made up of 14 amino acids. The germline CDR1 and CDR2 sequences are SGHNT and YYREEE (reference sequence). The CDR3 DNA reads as TGTGCCAGCAGCTCCCAGGCCTGGGGTACTGAAGCTTTCTTT. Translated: CASSSQAWGTEAFF.

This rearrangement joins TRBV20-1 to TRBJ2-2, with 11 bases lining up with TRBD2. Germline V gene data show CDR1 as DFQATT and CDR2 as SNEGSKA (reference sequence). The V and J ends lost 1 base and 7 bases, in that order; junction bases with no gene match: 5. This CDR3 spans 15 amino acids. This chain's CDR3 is CSARVTSGTGGELFF. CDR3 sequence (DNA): TGCAGTGCTAGAGTGACTAGCGGGACAGGCGGGGAGCTGTTTTTT.

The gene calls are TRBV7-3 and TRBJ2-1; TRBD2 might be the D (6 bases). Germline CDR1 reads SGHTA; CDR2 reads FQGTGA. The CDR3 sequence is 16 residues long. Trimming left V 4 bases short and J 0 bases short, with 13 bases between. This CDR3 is CASSSHAGSSYNEQFF. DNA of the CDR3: TGTGCCAGCAGCTCCCACGCGGGGAGCTCCTACAATGAGCAGTTCTTC.

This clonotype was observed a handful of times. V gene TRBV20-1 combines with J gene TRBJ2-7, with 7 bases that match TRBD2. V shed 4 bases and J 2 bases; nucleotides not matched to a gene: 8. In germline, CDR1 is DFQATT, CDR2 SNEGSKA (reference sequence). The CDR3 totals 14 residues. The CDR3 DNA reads TGCAGTGCTATACTCCTAGCGGAAACCTACGAGCAGTACTTC. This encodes CSAILLAETYEQYF.

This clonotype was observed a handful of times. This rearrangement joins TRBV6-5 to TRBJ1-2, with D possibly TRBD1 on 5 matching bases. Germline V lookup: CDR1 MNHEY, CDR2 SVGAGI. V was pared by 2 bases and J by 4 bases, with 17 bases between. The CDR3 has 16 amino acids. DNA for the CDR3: TGTGCCAGCAGTTACCTCGGGGGGGAAGGGAGCTATGGCTACACCTTC. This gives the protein CASSYLGGEGSYGYTF.

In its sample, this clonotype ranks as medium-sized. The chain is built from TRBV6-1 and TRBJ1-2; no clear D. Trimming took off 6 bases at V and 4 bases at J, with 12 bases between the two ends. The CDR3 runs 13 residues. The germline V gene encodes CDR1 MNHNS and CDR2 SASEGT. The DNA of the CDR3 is TGTGCCAGCAGGACCGGGAGCCTCTATGGCTACACCTTC. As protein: CASRTGSLYGYTF.

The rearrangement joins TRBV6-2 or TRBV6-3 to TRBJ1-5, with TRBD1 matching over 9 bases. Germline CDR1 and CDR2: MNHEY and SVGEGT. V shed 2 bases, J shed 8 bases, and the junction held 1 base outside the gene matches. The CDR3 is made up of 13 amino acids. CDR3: CASSYRDREPQHF. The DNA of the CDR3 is TGTGCCAGCAGTTACAGGGACAGGGAGCCCCAGCATTTT.

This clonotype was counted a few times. The CDR3 spells CSASPRPSTDTQYF. The DNA of the CDR3 is TGCAGTGCGTCGCCTAGACCGAGCACAGATACGCAGTATTTT. This chain connects TRBV20-1 to TRBJ2-3; D call uncertain. The CDR3 is made up of 14 amino acids. Germline V gene lookup returns CDR1 DFQATT and CDR2 SNEGSKA (reference sequence). The V and J ends lost 6 bases and 0 bases respectively, with 13 bases between them.

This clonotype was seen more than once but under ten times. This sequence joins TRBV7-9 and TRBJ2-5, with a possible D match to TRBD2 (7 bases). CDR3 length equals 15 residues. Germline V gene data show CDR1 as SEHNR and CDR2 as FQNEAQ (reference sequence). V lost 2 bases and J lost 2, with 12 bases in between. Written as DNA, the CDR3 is TGTGCCAGCAGCTTACCGCGGGGGACACAAGAGACCCAGTACTTC. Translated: CASSLPRGTQETQYF. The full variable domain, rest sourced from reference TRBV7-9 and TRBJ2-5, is DTGVSQNPRHKITKRGQNVTFRCDPISEHNRLYWYRQTLGQGPEFLTYFQNEAQLEKSRLLSDRFSAERPKGSFSTLEIQRTEQGDSAMYLCASSLPRGTQETQYFGPGTRLLVL.